The TCR beta chain described here comes from a study of blood T cells in healthy people across ages. Study conclusions and caveats: Estimated diversity across one million T cells was deemed an underestimate.

Germline trimming cut 3 bases from V and 3 bases from J; bases unmatched to any gene: 5. The germline V gene has CDR1 SGDLS and CDR2 YYNGEE. The CDR3 is 15 residues long. About this clonotype itself: The target antigen is unknown.

Using a J-beta primer mix together with a sample-barcoded 5' primer, a second PCR was run for roughly 7 to 11 cycles. Every single cDNA molecule received a tag from a template-switch adaptor with 12 random nucleotides. TCRdb re-derived calls from the 5' RACE reads in MiXCR, one entry per CDR3 protein. Among 650,000 to 900,000 distinct CDR3 sequences listed, around 68% were seen once. Sequenced material: blood. The V gene is TRBV9, the J gene TRBJ2-5; 10 positions match TRBD1. The clonotype was recovered from a man aged 25-40 years in good health. As DNA, the CDR3 is TGTGCCAGCAGCGGAAGGACAGGGGGAAAAGAGACCCAGTACTTC. Amino acid sequence: CASSGRTGGKETQYF.